Each of the 5 T cell receptor beta chains below was sequenced from the same sample in a study of blood T cells in healthy people across ages. Primed by a sample-barcoded 5' primer and a J-beta primer mix, a second PCR proceeded for roughly 6 to 12 cycles. Each CDR3 protein is one row after TCRdb ran MiXCR on the 5' RACE reads. The sample records over 600,000 distinct CDR3 sequences, approximately 40% being singletons. Input material: blood. The source is a man of 80 years or more in good health.

The chain joins TRBV25-1 to TRBJ2-1; weak D call: TRBD2 (6 bases). V dropped 6 bases and J dropped 1 base, with 10 bases sitting between them. This CDR3 spans 14 amino acids. CDR1 is MGHDK and CDR2 is SYGVNS in the germline V gene. The CDR3 spells CASRSGLSYNEQFF. CDR3 in DNA: TGTGCCAGCAGGAGTGGACTATCCTACAATGAGCAGTTCTTC.

This chain links TRBV6-1 with TRBJ2-1; no clear D. Germline assignment: CDR1 MNHNS and CDR2 SASEGT. V dropped 7 bases and J dropped 4 bases, with 14 bases sitting between them. This CDR3 is 14 amino acids long. The CDR3 coding sequence is TGTGCCAGCAAACCCCTGGGGTATTACAATGAGCAGTTCTTC. This gives the protein CASKPLGYYNEQFF.

This CDR3 is CAWSSGSGGQETQYF. The CDR3 DNA reads as TGTGCCTGGAGTAGTGGTAGCGGGGGGCAAGAGACCCAGTACTTC. The chain has TRBV30 and TRBJ2-5, with 10 bases identical to TRBD2. Per germline, CDR1 GTSNPN and CDR2 SVGIG (reference sequence). V lost 2 bases to trimming and J lost 2 bases; unmatched junction nucleotides: 5. The CDR3 is made up of 15 amino acids.

The chain is built from TRBV9 and TRBJ1-6, with a tentative D call TRBD1 (5 bases). CDR3 size: 16 residues. With 4 bases removed from V and 9 bases from J, the gap between germline ends came to 20 bases. Germline-derived CDR1 and CDR2 are SGDLS and YYNGEE. The CDR3 spells CASSLRGLPGGSPLHF. In DNA, the CDR3 is TGTGCCAGCAGCCTCCGGGGCCTTCCCGGCGGTTCACCCCTCCACTTT. The whole variable domain, remainder taken from reference TRBV9 and TRBJ1-6, is DSGVTQTPKHLITATGQRVTLRCSPRSGDLSVYWYQQSLDQGLQFLIQYYNGEERAKGNILERFSAQQFPDLHSELNLSSLELGDSALYFCASSLRGLPGGSPLHFGNGTRLTVT.

The sample holds a few counts of this clonotype. V gene TRBV6-5 combines with J gene TRBJ2-4; D might be TRBD1 (5 bases). This CDR3 contains 16 residues. Looked up from germline, CDR1 is MNHEY and CDR2 is SVGAGI. V lost 0 bases to trimming and J lost 0 bases, with 9 bases between them. DNA of the CDR3: TGTGCCAGCAGTTACTCGTCGACAGCAGCCAAAAACATTCAGTACTTC. Translation gives CASSYSSTAAKNIQYF.